The T cell receptor (beta chain) described here comes from a study of blood T cell repertoires in COVID-19 (dated by TCRdb to the early 2020s). Study-level background: The collaborator samples originated in the United States, Italy and Spain and spanned the acute and convalescent phases of COVID-19. The samples were drawn from two sources: the first 160 participants of the ongoing ImmuneRACE study, and over 950 subjects contributed by 6 global collaborators. Sample metadata almost always included a de-identified subject ID, COVID-19 status, age in years and sex. Where available, HLA class I and class II types were taken from metadata supplied by the sample provider and were not determined by assay-based typing. The repertoires were released in a freely available public database intended as a resource for research on the immune response to SARS-CoV-2. The prospective study material was composed of cDNA or gDNA derived from T cells, B-cell-depleted T cells, or PBMCs. The dataset comprised deeply sampled blood TCRbeta repertoires from subjects exposed to, actively infected with, or recovered from COVID-19.

As encoded in the germline V gene (reference sequence), CDR1 is SGHNT while CDR2 is YYREEE. There are 14 amino acids in the CDR3, from cysteine to phenylalanine inclusive. CDR3 DNA only is kept here, 42 bases in frame from base 1. Trimming accounts for 0 bases at V and 5 bases at J, while the number of junction bases matched to no gene is 3. TCRbeta CDR3 regions were amplified from genomic DNA using the immunoSEQ Assay, a bias-controlled multiplex PCR. As for the original processing: The number of nucleated cells in each sample was estimated from the amplification of reference gene primers within the assay. To quantify the absolute abundance of each unique TCRbeta CDR3 rearrangement, sequence reads were collapsed and filtered. Productive Simpson clonality was computed per sample as the square root of Simpson's diversity index over productive rearrangements. The clones in this table, taken by TCRdb from immuneACCESS, are in-frame only. Not every clone is retained; where verified, under half of the shortfall comes from an unresolved V gene, and the cause of the rest is unknown. V and J calls and clone size are given by that table; D and trimming were obtained from the DNA. A total of approximately 300,000 clones appear in this sample, around 92% of them only once. The ten most abundant clones make up roughly 6.5% of the sample.

A second Seattle source provided samples from volunteer blood donors who had recovered from COVID-19. The collaborating institutions used their own protocols to collect whole blood in K2EDTA tubes. For TCRbeta analysis, collaborator samples were shipped as frozen whole blood, as isolated PBMCs, or as DNA extracted from either sample type. Findings and caveats that apply to the study as a whole: The amount of clinical and demographic metadata varied by source and participant and was provided uncurated.

Concerning this clone: Its antigen is currently not known. No much larger clonotype is one base removed from it; base qualities were not supplied.

The source of this sequence is a man aged 18 to 29 who had recovered from COVID-19. The chain couples TRBV5-4 to TRBJ1-1, with 8 junctional bases fitting TRBD1. Sample: peripheral blood. Read as DNA, the sequence is TGTGCCAGCAGCTTGGGACAGGGGAAGACTGAAGCTTTCTTT. Translation gives CASSLGQGKTEAFF.